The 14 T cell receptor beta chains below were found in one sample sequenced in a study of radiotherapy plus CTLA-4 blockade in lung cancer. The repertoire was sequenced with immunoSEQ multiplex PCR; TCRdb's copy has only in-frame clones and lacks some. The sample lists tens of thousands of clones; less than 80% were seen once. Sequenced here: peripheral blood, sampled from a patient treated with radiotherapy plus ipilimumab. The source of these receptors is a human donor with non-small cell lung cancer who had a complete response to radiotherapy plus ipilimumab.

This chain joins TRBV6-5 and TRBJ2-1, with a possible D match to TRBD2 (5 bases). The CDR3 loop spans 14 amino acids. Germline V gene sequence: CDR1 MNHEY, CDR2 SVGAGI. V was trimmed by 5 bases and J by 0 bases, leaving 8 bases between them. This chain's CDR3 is CASSPRGSYNEQFF. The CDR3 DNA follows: TGTGCCAGCAGTCCCCGGGGCTCCTACAATGAGCAGTTCTTC.

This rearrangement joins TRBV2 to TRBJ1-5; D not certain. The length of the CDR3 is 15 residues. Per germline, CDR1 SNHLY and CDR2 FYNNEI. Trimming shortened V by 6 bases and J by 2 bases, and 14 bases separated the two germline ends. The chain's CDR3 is CASRADDFGNQPQHF. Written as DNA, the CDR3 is TGTGCCAGCAGAGCGGACGACTTCGGCAATCAGCCCCAGCATTTT.

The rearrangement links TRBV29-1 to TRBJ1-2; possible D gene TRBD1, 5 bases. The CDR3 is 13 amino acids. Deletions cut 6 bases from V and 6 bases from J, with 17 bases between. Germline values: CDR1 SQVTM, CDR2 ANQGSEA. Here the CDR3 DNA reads TGCAGCGTAGTGAAGGCAGGGTCCCATGGCTACACCTTC. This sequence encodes CSVVKAGSHGYTF. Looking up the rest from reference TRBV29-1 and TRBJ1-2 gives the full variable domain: SAVISQKPSRDICQRGTSLTIQCQVDSQVTMMFWYRQQPGQSLTLIATANQGSEATYESGFVIDKFPISRPNLTFSTLTVSNMSPEDSSIYLCSVVKAGSHGYTFGSGTRLTVV.

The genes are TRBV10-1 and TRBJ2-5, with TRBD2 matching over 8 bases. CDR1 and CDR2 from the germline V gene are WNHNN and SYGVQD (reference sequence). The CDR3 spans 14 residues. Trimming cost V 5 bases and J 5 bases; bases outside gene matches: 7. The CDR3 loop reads CASSLAGPGETQYF. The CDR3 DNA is TGCGCCAGCAGTTTAGCGGGGCCTGGGGAGACCCAGTACTTC.

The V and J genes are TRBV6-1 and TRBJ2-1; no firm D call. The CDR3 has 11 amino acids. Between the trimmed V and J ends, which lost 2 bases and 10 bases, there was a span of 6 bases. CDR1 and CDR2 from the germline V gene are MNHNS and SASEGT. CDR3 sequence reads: CASSEPLEQFF. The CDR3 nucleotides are TGTGCCAGCAGTGAACCACTCGAGCAGTTCTTC.

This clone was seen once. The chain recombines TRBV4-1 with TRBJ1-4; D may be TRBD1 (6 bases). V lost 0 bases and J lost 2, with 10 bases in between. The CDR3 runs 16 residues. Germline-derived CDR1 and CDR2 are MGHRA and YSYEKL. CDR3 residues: CASSQDGTGTNEKLFF. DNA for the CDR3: TGCGCCAGCAGCCAAGATGGCACAGGGACTAATGAAAAACTGTTTTTT.

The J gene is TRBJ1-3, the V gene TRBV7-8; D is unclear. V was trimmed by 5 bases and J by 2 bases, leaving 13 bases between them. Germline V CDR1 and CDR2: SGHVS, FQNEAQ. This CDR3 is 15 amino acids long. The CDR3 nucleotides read TGTGCCAGCAGCCTTCCAGGATACGCTGGAAACACCATATATTTT. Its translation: CASSLPGYAGNTIYF.

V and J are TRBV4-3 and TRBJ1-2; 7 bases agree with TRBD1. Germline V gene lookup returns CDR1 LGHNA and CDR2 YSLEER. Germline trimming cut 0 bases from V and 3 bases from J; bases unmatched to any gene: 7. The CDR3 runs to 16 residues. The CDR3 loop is CASSQDLIGTDYGYTF. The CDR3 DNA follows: TGCGCCAGCAGCCAAGATCTCATCGGGACAGACTATGGCTACACCTTC.

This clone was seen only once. The CDR3 DNA reads as TGTGCCTGGAATAGCGGGGGGGCCATGACAGATACGCAGTATTTT. Protein: CAWNSGGAMTDTQYF. The gene calls are TRBV30 and TRBJ2-3, with 11 nucleotides matching TRBD2. The CDR3 is 15 amino acids. The trim removed 4 bases at V and 3 bases at J, leaving 6 bases unmatched. CDR1 is GTSNPN and CDR2 is SVGIG in the germline V gene (reference sequence).

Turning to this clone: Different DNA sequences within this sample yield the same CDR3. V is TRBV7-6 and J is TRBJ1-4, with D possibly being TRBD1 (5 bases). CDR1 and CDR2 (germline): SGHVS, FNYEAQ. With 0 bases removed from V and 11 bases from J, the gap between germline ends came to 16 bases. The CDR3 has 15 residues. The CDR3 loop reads CASSLATGGGEKLFF. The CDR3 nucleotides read TGTGCCAGCAGCTTAGCAACGGGGGGAGGGGAGAAACTGTTTTTT.

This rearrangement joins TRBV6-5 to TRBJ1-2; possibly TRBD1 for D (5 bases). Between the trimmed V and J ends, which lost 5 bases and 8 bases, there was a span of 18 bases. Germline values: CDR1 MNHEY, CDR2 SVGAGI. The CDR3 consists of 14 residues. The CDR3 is CASSGPLGAGGYTF. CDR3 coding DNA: TGTGCCAGCAGTGGGCCTCTAGGGGCCGGGGGCTACACCTTC.

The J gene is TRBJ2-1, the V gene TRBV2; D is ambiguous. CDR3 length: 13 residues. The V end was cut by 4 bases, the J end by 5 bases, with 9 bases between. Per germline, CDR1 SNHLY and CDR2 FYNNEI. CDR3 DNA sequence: TGTGCCAGCAGTGGACTCAAAGACAATGAGCAGTTCTTC. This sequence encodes CASSGLKDNEQFF.

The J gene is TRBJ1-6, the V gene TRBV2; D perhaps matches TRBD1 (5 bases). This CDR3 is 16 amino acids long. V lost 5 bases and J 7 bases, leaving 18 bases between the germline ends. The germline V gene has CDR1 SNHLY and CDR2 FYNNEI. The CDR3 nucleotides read TGTGCCAGCAGTAGAGATGCCCCCGGGGCCAATTCACCCCTCCACTTT. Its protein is CASSRDAPGANSPLHF.

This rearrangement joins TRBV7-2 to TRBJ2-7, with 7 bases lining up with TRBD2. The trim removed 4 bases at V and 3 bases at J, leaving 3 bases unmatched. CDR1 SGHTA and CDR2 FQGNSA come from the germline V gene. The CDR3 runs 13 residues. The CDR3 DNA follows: TGTGCCAGCAGCTCATCTAGCGGCTACGAGCAGTACTTC. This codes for CASSSSSGYEQYF. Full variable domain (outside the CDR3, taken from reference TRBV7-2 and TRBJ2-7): GAGVSQSPSNKVTEKGKDVELRCDPISGHTALYWYRQSLGQGLEFLIYFQGNSAPDKSGLPSDRFSAERTGGSVSTLTIQRTQQEDSAVYLCASSSSSGYEQYFGPGTRLTVT.